These 12 T cell receptor beta chains share one sample of origin, sequenced in a study of type 1 regulatory T cells. TCRdb reprocessed the reads via MiXCR and lists one record per CDR3 protein. The sample lists about 42,000 distinct CDR3 sequences, less than 15% seen once, with approximately 8% in the top ten. These TCRs' antigens remain unknown. Specimen: cultured non-Tr1 T cells, either the whole culture or a sorted T cell fraction (not recorded which). These receptors all come from a human donor in good health.

The table lists this clonotype with many counts. The V and J genes are TRBV5-6 and TRBJ1-1; D remains ambiguous. V was trimmed by 2 bases and J by 1 base, leaving 9 bases between them. Germline lookup yields CDR1 SGHDT and CDR2 YYEEEE. This CDR3 comprises 14 residues. The DNA of the CDR3 is TGTGCCAGCAGCTTTGGACGGAGGAACACTGAAGCTTTCTTT. Translation gives CASSFGRRNTEAFF.

The table lists this clonotype with many counts. This chain links TRBV6-5 with TRBJ1-6, with D perhaps matching TRBD1 (6 bases). V dropped 6 bases and J dropped 10 bases, with 10 bases sitting between them. Per germline, CDR1 MNHEY and CDR2 SVGAGI. The CDR3 is made up of 12 amino acids. The CDR3: CASRTGNSPLHF. The CDR3 region has the DNA TGTGCCAGCAGAACAGGGAACTCACCCCTCCACTTT.

The rearrangement links TRBV12-3 or TRBV12-4 to TRBJ1-2; D gene unclear. The CDR3 has 12 amino acids. V lost 8 bases and J 3 bases, leaving 10 bases between the germline ends. The CDR3 coding sequence is TGTGCCAGCGGAAGGGCCGACTATGGCTACACCTTC. It encodes CASGRADYGYTF.

The genes are TRBV30 and TRBJ2-2, with D hard to call. V was trimmed by 0 bases and J by 3 bases, leaving 2 bases between them. Germline assignment: CDR1 GTSNPN and CDR2 SVGIG (reference sequence). The CDR3 runs 12 residues. The CDR3 sequence: CAWSVYTGELFF. As DNA, the CDR3 is TGTGCCTGGAGTGTATACACCGGGGAGCTGTTTTTT.

This clonotype was seen a few times. The chain is built from TRBV20-1 and TRBJ2-2; 11 nucleotides match TRBD2. CDR1 and CDR2 from the germline V gene are DFQATT and SNEGSKA (reference sequence). J was trimmed by 5 bases and V by 2 bases; bases with no gene match: 10. The CDR3 contains 17 residues. CDR3 DNA: TGCAGTGCTAGAAGGTCGGGACTAGCGGACCGTACCGGGGAGCTGTTTTTT. Its translation: CSARRSGLADRTGELFF.

This clonotype came up many times. The rearrangement joins TRBV7-3 to TRBJ2-2; possibly TRBD2 for D (7 bases). The CDR3 is 15 amino acids. The germline V gene has CDR1 SGHTA and CDR2 FQGTGA. V gave up 5 bases and J gave up 2 bases, with 12 bases separating them. In DNA, the CDR3 is TGTGCCAGCAGCATAGGGGGGGCTAACACCGGGGAGCTGTTTTTT. Amino acids: CASSIGGANTGELFF.

The V gene is TRBV7-9, the J gene TRBJ2-2; 7 bases map to TRBD2. The CDR3 runs 13 residues. Germline trimming cut 6 bases from V and 5 bases from J; bases unmatched to any gene: 3. Germline lookup yields CDR1 SEHNR and CDR2 FQNEAQ (reference sequence). CDR3 residues: CASRRESTGELFF. The DNA for the CDR3 is TGTGCCAGCAGGCGGGAGAGTACCGGGGAGCTGTTTTTT.

This clonotype occurred many times. The chain uses TRBV7-2 and TRBJ2-7; TRBD2 aligns across 8 bases. J lost 2 bases, V lost 3 bases, and 6 bases had no gene match. Germline V gives CDR1 SGHTA, CDR2 FQGNSA. CDR3 length: 15 amino acids. CDR3 sequence (DNA): TGTGCCAGCAGCTTCAGGGCGGGAGGTCCCTACGAGCAGTACTTC. Protein sequence: CASSFRAGGPYEQYF.

In its sample, this clonotype ranks as medium-sized. Relative to the germline gene, one junction end is altered; a read error may explain this. CDR3 region: CASSDSVGDTGELFF. CDR3 sequence (DNA): TGTGCTAGCAGCGACTCGGTGGGGGACACCGGGGAGCTGTTTTTT. The chain uses TRBV7-7 and TRBJ2-2, with D possibly being TRBD1 or TRBD2 (5 bases each). There are 15 residues in the CDR3. CDR1 is SSHAT and CDR2 is FNYEAQ in the germline V gene (reference sequence).

This clonotype was counted a few times. J is TRBJ2-7 and V is TRBV12-3 or TRBV12-4; 8 bases agree with TRBD2. V shed 2 bases, J shed 3 bases, and the junction held 0 bases outside the gene matches. The CDR3 is 13 residues long. Written as DNA, the CDR3 is TGTGCCAGCAGTTTACTAGCGGGCTACGAGCAGTACTTC. Translating gives CASSLLAGYEQYF.

V gene TRBV2 combines with J gene TRBJ2-5, with TRBD1 identical over 8 bases. This CDR3 contains 16 residues. Germline loops: CDR1 SNHLY, CDR2 FYNNEI. The V segment lost 7 bases and the J segment 5 bases; nucleotides outside the gene matches: 15. The CDR3 sequence is CASMELPGRTGETQYF. In DNA, the CDR3 is TGTGCCAGCATGGAGCTTCCTGGGAGGACAGGGGAGACCCAGTACTTC.

Remarks on this clonotype: The conserved phenylalanine or tryptophan normally closing the CDR3 is absent here, so this likely arose from a read error. J is TRBJ1-4 and V is TRBV9, with D perhaps matching TRBD1 (6 bases). Trimming pared 4 bases from V and 0 bases from J, leaving 13 bases between. The CDR3 runs 16 residues. Germline V gene data show CDR1 as SGDLS and CDR2 as YYNGEE. The chain's CDR3 is CASSPRQVATNEKLFS. CDR3 sequence (DNA): TGTGCCAGCAGCCCCAGACAGGTTGCAACTAATGAAAAACTGTTTTCT.